This is a list of T cell receptor beta chains from one sample in a study of cytomegalovirus exposure and HLA in healthy donors. TCRdb's table, derived via immunoSEQ multiplex PCR, lists solely in-frame clones and lacks some. Found here are about 130,000 clones, 70% to 80% of them singletons; the top ten hold roughly 1.9%. Sequencing was performed on PBMCs. These receptors all come from a woman between 45 and 60 years old in good health and CMV-seronegative. The CDR3 runs from the conserved cysteine through the conserved F or W. A D gene is named only where the DNA matches it firmly. Clone size is shown for a subset of rows, as once, few, many or a class of expanded clone.

V: TRBV5-1; D: NA; J: TRBJ2-3; size: NA; CDR3: CASSGAGDTQYF; DNA: TGCGCCAGCAGCGGGGCTGGGGATACGCAGTATTTT
V: TRBV15; D: NA; J: TRBJ1-5; size: NA; CDR3: CATSRDTISRGRDQPQHF; DNA: TGTGCCACCAGCAGAGATACAATAAGCAGGGGTAGAGATCAGCCCCAGCATTTT
V: TRBV6-5; D: TRBD2; J: TRBJ2-7; size: NA; CDR3: CASSRTSGVYEQYF; DNA: TGTGCCAGCAGCAGGACTAGCGGAGTCTACGAGCAGTACTTC
V: TRBV27; D: TRBD1; J: TRBJ2-7; size: once; CDR3: CASSLQGANYEQYF; DNA: TGTGCCAGCAGTTTACAGGGGGCCAACTACGAGCAGTACTTC
V: TRBV6-6; D: NA; J: TRBJ1-4; size: NA; CDR3: CASKPGQLNEKLFF; DNA: TGTGCCAGCAAACCCGGACAGCTTAATGAAAAACTGTTTTTT
V: TRBV10-3; D: TRBD1; J: TRBJ1-1; size: once; CDR3: CAIGQGESLNTEAFF; DNA: TGTGCCATCGGACAGGGGGAGTCCTTGAACACTGAAGCTTTCTTT
V: TRBV6-5; D: NA; J: TRBJ1-1; size: NA; CDR3: CASTRTAKNTEAFF; DNA: TGTGCCAGCACCCGGACAGCAAAGAACACTGAAGCTTTCTTT
V: TRBV5-4; D: TRBD1; J: TRBJ2-7; size: NA; CDR3: CASSARQGARPSYEQYF; DNA: TGTGCCAGCAGCGCTCGACAGGGGGCGCGTCCTAGCTACGAGCAGTACTTC
V: TRBV7-6; D: NA; J: TRBJ1-3; size: once; CDR3: CASSLSEGNTIYF; DNA: TGTGCCAGCAGCCTTAGCGAGGGAAACACCATATATTTT
V: TRBV11-3; D: NA; J: TRBJ2-5; size: NA; CDR3: CASSLGLETQYF; DNA: TGTGCCAGCAGCTTAGGGCTGGAGACCCAGTACTTC
V: TRBV6-4; D: TRBD1; J: TRBJ2-3; size: NA; CDR3: CASSPTGSSTDTQYF; DNA: TGTGCCAGCAGCCCGACAGGGTCGAGCACAGATACGCAGTATTTT
V: TRBV19; D: TRBD1; J: TRBJ1-2; size: once; CDR3: CASSSSGTGKSGYTF; DNA: TGTGCCAGTAGTTCATCCGGGACAGGGAAAAGTGGCTACACCTTC
V: TRBV5-6; D: TRBD1; J: TRBJ1-5; size: NA; CDR3: CASSTKGQGVNQPQHF; DNA: TGTGCCAGCAGCACCAAGGGACAGGGGGTTAATCAGCCCCAGCATTTT
V: TRBV7-6; D: NA; J: TRBJ1-4; size: NA; CDR3: CASSKLFTEKLFF; DNA: TGTGCCAGCTCAAAACTGTTTACGGAAAAACTGTTTTTT
V: TRBV7-2; D: NA; J: TRBJ1-5; size: NA; CDR3: CASSLLQGSNQPQHF; DNA: TGTGCCAGCAGCTTGTTACAGGGATCAAATCAGCCCCAGCATTTT
V: TRBV4-1; D: TRBD2; J: TRBJ2-5; size: NA; CDR3: CASSQLWGGETQYF; DNA: TGCGCCAGCAGCCAATTGTGGGGAGGGGAGACCCAGTACTTC
V: TRBV18; D: TRBD1; J: TRBJ1-5; size: NA; CDR3: CASSPGQGYSNQPQHF; DNA: TGTGCCAGCTCACCGGGACAGGGTTATAGCAATCAGCCCCAGCATTTT
V: TRBV6-5; D: NA; J: TRBJ1-1; size: NA; CDR3: CATRPSGRTVEAFF; DNA: TGTGCCACCCGACCATCAGGCAGGACTGTTGAAGCTTTCTTT
V: TRBV6-6; D: NA; J: TRBJ2-1; size: NA; CDR3: CASSYVQDSYNEQFF; DNA: TGTGCCAGCAGTTATGTCCAGGACTCCTACAATGAGCAGTTCTTC
V: TRBV2; D: NA; J: TRBJ1-5; size: NA; CDR3: CASRRTAGGNQPQHF; DNA: TGTGCCAGCAGAAGGACCGCGGGCGGCAATCAGCCCCAGCATTTT
V: TRBV28; D: NA; J: TRBJ2-7; size: NA; CDR3: CASSSQAPYEQYF; DNA: TGTGCCAGCAGTTCCCAGGCCCCCTACGAGCAGTACTTC
V: TRBV6-6; D: TRBD1; J: TRBJ1-5; size: NA; CDR3: CASSGTDLSNQPQHF; DNA: TGTGCCAGCAGTGGGACAGATCTTAGCAATCAGCCCCAGCATTTT
V: TRBV4-1; D: TRBD2; J: TRBJ2-7; size: NA; CDR3: CASSQPTSGRYEQYF; DNA: TGCGCCAGCAGCCAACCGACTAGCGGGAGGTACGAGCAGTACTTC
V: TRBV29-1; D: NA; J: TRBJ2-7; size: NA; CDR3: CSATDFSYEQYF; DNA: TGCAGCGCGACTGATTTTTCCTACGAGCAGTACTTC
V: TRBV5-3; D: NA; J: TRBJ1-5; size: NA; CDR3: CARTKHHNQPQHF; DNA: TGTGCCAGAACCAAACACCACAATCAGCCCCAGCATTTT
V: TRBV29-1; D: NA; J: TRBJ2-1; size: few; CDR3: CSVVRGSNEQFF; DNA: TGCAGCGTTGTAAGAGGATCCAATGAGCAGTTCTTC
V: TRBV7-9; D: NA; J: TRBJ2-7; size: NA; CDR3: CSSSPGTYEQYF; DNA: TGTTCCAGCAGCCCCGGGACCTACGAGCAGTACTTC
V: TRBV28; D: TRBD1; J: TRBJ1-4; size: NA; CDR3: CASRTGQGHDGTRATNEKLFF; DNA: TGTGCCAGCAGGACGGGACAGGGCCACGACGGCACTCGCGCAACTAATGAAAAACTGTTTTTT
V: TRBV19; D: NA; J: TRBJ1-1; size: few; CDR3: CASSSANWNTEAFF; DNA: TGTGCCAGTAGTTCCGCCAACTGGAACACTGAAGCTTTCTTT
V: TRBV5-1; D: TRBD2; J: TRBJ2-5; size: NA; CDR3: CASGTSGEQETQYF; DNA: TGCGCCAGCGGGACTAGCGGGGAGCAAGAGACCCAGTACTTC
V: TRBV29-1; D: TRBD1; J: TRBJ2-6; size: NA; CDR3: CSASGQELSSGANVLTF; DNA: TGCAGCGCCTCCGGACAGGAACTTAGCTCTGGGGCCAACGTCCTGACTTTC
V: TRBV4-1; D: TRBD1; J: TRBJ1-5; size: NA; CDR3: CASSQLDRDNQPQHF; DNA: TGCGCCAGCAGCCAATTAGACAGGGACAATCAGCCCCAGCATTTT
V: TRBV15; D: NA; J: TRBJ1-2; size: NA; CDR3: CATSRERQSGYTF; DNA: TGTGCCACCAGCAGAGAGCGACAAAGTGGCTACACCTTC
V: TRBV7-8; D: TRBD1; J: TRBJ1-3; size: NA; CDR3: CASSVATGGGNTIYF; DNA: TGTGCCAGCAGCGTAGCGACAGGGGGTGGAAACACCATATATTTT
V: TRBV6-5; D: NA; J: TRBJ1-5; size: NA; CDR3: CASSIAGQPQHF; DNA: TGTGCCAGCAGTATCGCAGGACAGCCCCAGCATTTT
V: TRBV29-1; D: TRBD1; J: TRBJ2-3; size: once; CDR3: CSARRDRATDTQYF; DNA: TGCAGCGCCCGCCGGGACAGGGCCACAGATACGCAGTATTTT
V: TRBV9; D: NA; J: TRBJ1-4; size: NA; CDR3: CASSVDGVANEKLFF; DNA: TGTGCCAGCAGCGTAGACGGGGTAGCTAATGAAAAACTGTTTTTT
V: TRBV7-9; D: TRBD1; J: TRBJ1-1; size: NA; CDR3: CASSLAAGGEAFF; DNA: TGTGCCAGCAGCTTAGCTGCAGGGGGTGAAGCTTTCTTT
V: TRBV28; D: NA; J: TRBJ2-7; size: NA; CDR3: CASSPSTGFAYEQYF; DNA: TGTGCCAGCAGCCCGTCAACAGGGTTCGCCTACGAGCAGTACTTC
V: TRBV5-8; D: NA; J: TRBJ2-2; size: NA; CDR3: CACELGGTGHTGELFF; DNA: TGTGCCTGTGAGCTTGGTGGTACAGGCCACACCGGGGAGCTGTTTTTT
V: TRBV7-2; D: NA; J: TRBJ2-1; size: NA; CDR3: CASSLVLEAEQFF; DNA: TGTGCCAGCAGCTTAGTACTGGAGGCTGAGCAGTTCTTC